The source of this TCR beta chain is a study of T cells after yellow fever vaccination. Deletions cut 0 bases from V and 10 bases from J, with 14 bases between. The CDR3 has 15 amino acids. Germline lookup yields CDR1 SGDLS and CDR2 YYNGEE. General observations from the study: Clones from primary vaccination mostly reappeared after the booster (96% CD4, approximately 88% CD8).

From the 5' RACE reads, TCRdb called clonotypes with MiXCR, one entry per CDR3 protein. Among 250,000 or so distinct CDR3 sequences listed, roughly 4% were seen once. This clonotype was counted at least ten times. Its target is not known. The rearrangement joins TRBV9 to TRBJ1-6; TRBD1 might be the D (5 bases). This TCR derives from a young man who received the YFV17D yellow fever vaccine. This material consisted of PBMCs, taken 15 days after the yellow fever booster vaccination. Here the CDR3 DNA reads TGTGCCAGCAGCGTAGGACAGACTCCGGAATCACCCCTCCACTTT. It encodes CASSVGQTPESPLHF.